Below, 18 T cell receptor beta chains from the same sample are listed, as sequenced in a study of blood T cell repertoires in COVID-19 (dated by TCRdb to the early 2020s). The library was produced with the immunoSEQ multiplex PCR assay. What TCRdb holds here is the immuneACCESS table cut down to in-frame rearrangements. Part of the clones is not present; checked against another copy, under half of the missing clones reflect an unresolved V gene, and the others are unexplained. For this sample the table gives about 78,000 clones, of which 80% to 95% were detected only once. The leading ten clones occupy roughly 0.78% of the sample. Sequencing input: peripheral blood. Receptors originate from a woman older than 75 with acute or convalescent COVID-19.

The chain links TRBV4-1 to TRBJ2-1, with TRBD1 matching 9 bases. Unmatched junction bases numbered 9, after V lost 2 bases and J lost 7 bases. Germline CDR1 is MGHRA and CDR2 is YSYEKL. This CDR3 has 16 amino acids. CDR3 in amino acids: CASSQTPGQGMNEQFF. In DNA, the CDR3 is TGCGCCAGCAGCCAAACCCCGGGACAGGGAATGAATGAGCAGTTCTTC.

CDR3 DNA sequence: TGTGCCAGCAGCGTAGAAGGGGTCGGAAACACCATATATTTT. Its protein is CASSVEGVGNTIYF. The rearrangement uses TRBV9 and TRBJ1-3; a possible D gene is TRBD1 (5 bases). The CDR3 is 14 residues long. Deletions cut 0 bases from V and 4 bases from J, with 8 bases between. Germline V gene sequence: CDR1 SGDLS, CDR2 YYNGEE.

The rearrangement links TRBV19 to TRBJ1-5; D is uncertain. Germline V gene sequence: CDR1 LNHDA, CDR2 SQIVND (reference sequence). V shed 8 bases and J shed 0 bases, with 14 bases lying between them. The CDR3 totals 15 residues. CDR3 residues: CASGVVSNSNQPQHF. The CDR3 coding sequence is TGTGCCAGTGGAGTAGTTTCAAATAGCAATCAGCCCCAGCATTTT.

V and J are TRBV9 and TRBJ2-7; TRBD1 aligns across 7 bases. V gave up 3 bases and J gave up 4 bases; unmatched junction bases: 10. The CDR3 runs 15 residues. Germline lookup yields CDR1 SGDLS and CDR2 YYNGEE. CDR3 sequence reads: CASSARTGTEYEQYF. In DNA form, the CDR3 reads TGTGCCAGCAGCGCTCGAACCGGGACAGAATACGAGCAGTACTTC.

J is TRBJ1-1 and V is TRBV19; no clear D gene. There are 13 residues in the CDR3. Between the trimmed V and J ends, which lost 7 bases and 5 bases, there was a span of 14 bases. Germline CDR1 reads LNHDA; CDR2 reads SQIVND (reference sequence). The CDR3 nucleotides are TGTGCCAGTATCGCCTATCGAGTTACTGAAGCTTTCTTT. It codes for CASIAYRVTEAFF.

The chain employs TRBV6-6 and TRBJ2-6; perhaps TRBD2 as D (5 bases). Germline CDR1 is MNHNY and CDR2 is SVGAGI (reference sequence). V lost 4 bases to trimming and J lost 4 bases, with 8 bases between them. The CDR3 contains 14 residues. CDR3 coding DNA: TGTGCCAGCAGTTCGAGGGAAGGGGCCAACGTCCTGACTTTC. This gives the protein CASSSREGANVLTF.

This rearrangement joins TRBV7-9 to TRBJ2-5; 10 nucleotides agree with TRBD2. The CDR3 length is 15 residues. The V segment lost 1 base and the J segment 4 bases; nucleotides outside the gene matches: 3. Germline lookup yields CDR1 SEHNR and CDR2 FQNEAQ (reference sequence). CDR3: CASSLEVAGGETQYF. The CDR3, as DNA: TGTGCCAGCAGCTTAGAGGTAGCGGGGGGAGAGACCCAGTACTTC. Complete variable domain (other parts from reference TRBV7-9 and TRBJ2-5): DTGVSQNPRHKITKRGQNVTFRCDPISEHNRLYWYRQTLGQGPEFLTYFQNEAQLEKSRLLSDRFSAERPKGSFSTLEIQRTEQGDSAMYLCASSLEVAGGETQYFGPGTRLLVL.

This clone was counted only a few times. This chain uses TRBV5-6 with TRBJ2-6, with TRBD1 identical over 7 bases. CDR1 and CDR2 from the germline V gene are SGHDT and YYEEEE. The ends lost 0 bases at V and 13 bases at J; junction bases unmatched: 4. The CDR3 length is 13 residues. The DNA of the CDR3 is TGTGCCAGCAGCTTGGAGGGGGCGAGAGTCCTGACTTTC. Translation: CASSLEGARVLTF.

This rearrangement joins TRBV2 to TRBJ1-4; 9 bases agree with TRBD1. Germline CDR1 is SNHLY and CDR2 is FYNNEI. The CDR3 runs to 14 residues. The V segment lost 6 bases and the J segment 5 bases; nucleotides outside the gene matches: 4. This CDR3 is CASRADRGNEKLFF. The DNA for the CDR3 is TGTGCCAGCAGGGCAGACAGGGGGAATGAAAAACTGTTTTTT.

This rearrangement joins TRBV4-1 to TRBJ2-2; 7 nucleotides match TRBD1. The CDR3 loop spans 17 amino acids. The V segment lost 4 bases and the J segment 3 bases; nucleotides outside the gene matches: 11. CDR1 and CDR2 (germline): MGHRA, YSYEKL. The CDR3 coding sequence is TGCGCCAGCAGCCGCGGACCAGGGGGAGTTTACACCGGGGAGCTGTTTTTT. It translates to CASSRGPGGVYTGELFF.

This sequence joins TRBV5-1 and TRBJ2-3; D is possibly TRBD2 (6 bases). The germline CDR1 and CDR2 sequences are SGHRS and YFSETQ. Trimming removed 5 bases from V and 6 bases from J, with 10 bases in between. The CDR3 is made up of 12 amino acids. The CDR3 here is CASSWEVDTQYF. As DNA, the CDR3 is TGCGCCAGCAGTTGGGAGGTTGATACGCAGTATTTT.

A remark on this clone: Sequence at one end of the junction differs from germline and may be a read error. The chain uses TRBV12-3 or TRBV12-4 and TRBJ1-5, with no clear D. The CDR3 totals 13 residues. CDR3 in DNA: TGTGCCAGCAGTTCGACTAGCACTCAGCCCCAGCATTTT. Its translation: CASSSTSTQPQHF.

V and J are TRBV4-1 and TRBJ1-3; 11 nucleotides agree with TRBD1. The CDR3 spans 17 residues. The V segment lost 1 base and the J segment 3 bases; nucleotides outside the gene matches: 5. The V gene's germline CDR1 is MGHRA and CDR2 YSYEKL. CDR3 coding DNA: TGCGCCAGCAGCCAAGTCTCCGGGACAGGGGGTGGAAACACCATATATTTT. The encoded protein is CASSQVSGTGGGNTIYF.

A note on this clone: Relative to the germline gene, one junction end is altered; a read error may explain this. In the same sample, other DNA sequences code for this CDR3. The V call is TRBV7-3, the J call TRBJ2-1, with 11 nucleotides matching TRBD2. Germline values: CDR1 SGHTA, CDR2 FQGTGA. The CDR3 length is 15 residues. This CDR3 reads CASSSGTSGYNEQFF. The CDR3 DNA reads TGCGCCAGCAGCTCGGGGACTAGCGGTTACAATGAGCAGTTCTTC. The entire variable domain, with the rest obtained from reference TRBV7-3 and TRBJ2-1, is as follows: GAGVSQTPSNKVTEKGKYVELRCDPISGHTALYWYRQSLGQGPEFLIYFQGTGAADDSGLPNDRFFAVRPEGSVSTLKIQRTERGDSAVYLCASSSGTSGYNEQFFGPGTRLTVL.

The chain links TRBV19 to TRBJ1-1; 7 nucleotides agree with TRBD1. The germline gives CDR1 LNHDA, CDR2 SQIVND (reference sequence). There are 13 residues in the CDR3. The trim removed 7 bases at V and 7 bases at J, leaving 9 bases unmatched. The CDR3 region is CASNLGQRVEAFF. For the CDR3, the DNA is TGTGCCAGTAACCTGGGACAGCGGGTTGAAGCTTTCTTT. The variable domain in full, with the rest retrieved from reference TRBV19 and TRBJ1-1, is DGGITQSPKYLFRKEGQNVTLSCEQNLNHDAMYWYRQDPGQGLRLIYYSQIVNDFQKGDIAEGYSVSREKKESFPLTVTSAQKNPTAFYLCASNLGQRVEAFFGQGTRLTVV.

As to this clone: Other nucleotide sequences from this sample produce the same CDR3. This chain connects TRBV18 to TRBJ1-5; D remains unclear. Trimming took 3 bases from V and 2 from J, leaving 5 bases between them. Per germline, CDR1 KGHSH and CDR2 LQKENI. The CDR3 sequence is 13 residues long. The CDR3 is CASSPSGNQPQHF. CDR3 bases: TGTGCCAGCTCACCCAGCGGCAATCAGCCCCAGCATTTT. The complete variable domain, with remaining parts taken from reference TRBV18 and TRBJ1-5, reads NAGVMQNPRHLVRRRGQEARLRCSPMKGHSHVYWYRQLPEEGLKFMVYLQKENIIDESGMPKERFSAEFPKEGPSILRIQQVVRGDSAAYFCASSPSGNQPQHFGDGTRLSIL.

This chain joins TRBV7-2 and TRBJ1-1; unclear D gene. The CDR3 loop spans 14 amino acids. CDR1 is SGHTA and CDR2 is FQGNSA in the germline V gene. V lost 3 bases to trimming and J lost 0 bases, with 8 bases between them. CDR3 DNA: TGTGCCAGCAGCTTCTCTTCCCTGAACACTGAAGCTTTCTTT. Protein sequence: CASSFSSLNTEAFF.

The chain carries TRBV5-5 and TRBJ2-1; 7 nucleotides match TRBD1. The CDR3 runs 13 residues. Looked up from germline, CDR1 is SGHKS and CDR2 is YYEKEE (reference sequence). After removal of 3 bases from V and 6 bases from J, the junction contained 3 bases not matched to a gene. The chain's CDR3 is CASSSGTVNEQFF. In DNA, the CDR3 is TGTGCCAGCAGCTCTGGGACAGTCAATGAGCAGTTCTTC.